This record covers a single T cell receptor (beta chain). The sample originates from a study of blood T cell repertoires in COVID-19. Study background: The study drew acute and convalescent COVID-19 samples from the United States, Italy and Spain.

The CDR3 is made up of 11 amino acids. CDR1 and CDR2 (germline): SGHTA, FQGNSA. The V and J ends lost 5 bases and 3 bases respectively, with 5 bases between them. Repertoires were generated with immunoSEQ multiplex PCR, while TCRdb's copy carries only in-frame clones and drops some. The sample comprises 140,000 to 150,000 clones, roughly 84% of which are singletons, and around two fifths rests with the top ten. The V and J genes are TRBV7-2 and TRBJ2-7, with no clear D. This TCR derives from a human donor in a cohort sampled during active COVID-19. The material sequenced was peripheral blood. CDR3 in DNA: TGTGCCAGCAGCCGACTCTACGAGCAGTACTTC. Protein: CASSRLYEQYF. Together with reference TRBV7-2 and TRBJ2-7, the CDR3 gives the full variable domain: GAGVSQSPSNKVTEKGKDVELRCDPISGHTALYWYRQSLGQGLEFLIYFQGNSAPDKSGLPSDRFSAERTGGSVSTLTIQRTQQEDSAVYLCASSRLYEQYFGPGTRLTVT.